This section outlines one TCR beta chain sequence together with its context. CD45RO negativity and positive selection for CCR7 defined naive CD8 cells, a population that excluded terminally differentiated effector memory CD45RA+ cells. This record comes from a study of shared clonotypes between healthy human individuals. The run depth of the assay was deep. Researchers divided each subset's genomic DNA evenly across several immunoSEQ plates. The protocol was immunoSEQ multiplex PCR, while the TCRdb copy is restricted to in-frame clones and leaves out a portion. The sample holds some 2.1 million clones, around 96% seen once. The germline CDR1 and CDR2 sequences are GTSNPN and SVGIG (reference sequence). The V end lost 0 bases, the J end lost 6 bases, and 11 bases lay between the germline ends. The CDR3 has 13 residues.

This receptor was taken from a man aged 18 to 29 in good health. The V gene is TRBV30, the J gene TRBJ1-2; no clear D gene. Sequences were obtained from naive CD8+ T cells sorted from blood. CDR3 residues: CAWSVRDFDGYTF. CDR3 bases: TGTGCCTGGAGTGTACGGGATTTCGATGGCTACACCTTC.